This T cell receptor beta chain is drawn from a study of blood T cell repertoires in COVID-19. Study-level background: PBMCs, B-cell-depleted T cells, or T cells provided the cDNA or gDNA that made up the material.

Per the study methods: Reference gene primer amplification gave estimated nucleated cell counts. Sequencing was performed with immunoSEQ multiplex PCR; in TCRdb, only in-frame clones are kept and a portion is missing. Clonal size and the V and J genes are those of that table, whereas D and trimming came from the DNA. Of some 170,000 clones in the sample, more than 75% are singletons; the top ten hold approximately 8.7%. There are 14 residues in the CDR3. Germline lookup yields CDR1 SGHTA and CDR2 FQGNSA. The J segment lost 8 bases and the V segment lost 5 bases, leaving 6 bases of the junction unmatched.

The chain carries TRBV7-2 and TRBJ1-3; 10 positions agree with TRBD1. The clonotype originates from a woman in her seventies with acute or convalescent COVID-19. Sequenced sample: peripheral blood. The CDR3, as DNA: TGTGCCAGCAGCCCCCCGGGACAGGGGTACACCATATATTTT. Protein sequence: CASSPPGQGYTIYF.